This T cell receptor beta chain was obtained from a study of metastatic and nonmetastatic thyroid tumors. Not a single patient had been given any form of treatment at any point before undergoing thyroid surgery. With V trimmed by 5 bases and J by 7 bases, 9 bases remained unmatched. The germline CDR1 and CDR2 sequences are MNHEY and SMNVEV (reference sequence). The length of the CDR3 is 16 residues. In the study's own analysis: The distant-metastasis classifier for papillary thyroid cancer was built from CDR3 differences across clinicopathological groups. MiXCR reprocessed the PCR reads for TCRdb. The V and J calls were determined by TCRdb, not by the authors. This table has tens of thousands of clones, less than 20% appearing once.

The sequence was obtained from a female donor with papillary thyroid cancer or a benign thyroid nodule (not recorded which). Some clones in this sample may be carry-over from other donors' samples. The chain uses TRBV27 and TRBJ1-6; 9 bases are a match to TRBD1. The sequencing sample was made of tumor tissue. CDR3 bases: TGTGCCAGCAGTCCGGGACAGGGAAGGGTGAATTCACCCCTCCACTTT. Amino acids: CASSPGQGRVNSPLHF.